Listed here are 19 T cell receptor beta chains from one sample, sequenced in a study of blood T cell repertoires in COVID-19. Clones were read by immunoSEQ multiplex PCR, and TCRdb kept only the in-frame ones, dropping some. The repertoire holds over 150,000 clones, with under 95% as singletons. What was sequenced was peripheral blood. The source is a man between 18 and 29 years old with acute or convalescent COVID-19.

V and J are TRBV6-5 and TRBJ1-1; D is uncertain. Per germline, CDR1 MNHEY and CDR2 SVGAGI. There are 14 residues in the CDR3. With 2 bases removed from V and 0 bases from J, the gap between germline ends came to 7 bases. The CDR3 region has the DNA TGTGCCAGCAGTTACGCCAACATGAACACTGAAGCTTTCTTT. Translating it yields CASSYANMNTEAFF.

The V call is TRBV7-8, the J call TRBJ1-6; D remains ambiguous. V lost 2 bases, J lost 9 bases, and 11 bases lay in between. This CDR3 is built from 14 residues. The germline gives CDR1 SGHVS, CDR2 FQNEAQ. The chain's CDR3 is CASSLLLRGSPLHF. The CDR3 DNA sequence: TGTGCCAGCAGCTTATTGCTTCGGGGTTCACCCCTCCACTTT.

The CDR3 spells CASSRSGTGNYGYTF. CDR3 DNA: TGTGCCAGCAGCCGATCCGGGACAGGGAACTATGGCTACACCTTC. The rearrangement uses TRBV7-9 and TRBJ1-2; 9 bases agree with TRBD1. J gave up 2 bases and V 5 bases, and 6 bases lay outside the gene matches. This CDR3 is built from 15 residues. Germline CDR1 SEHNR, CDR2 FQNEAQ (reference sequence).

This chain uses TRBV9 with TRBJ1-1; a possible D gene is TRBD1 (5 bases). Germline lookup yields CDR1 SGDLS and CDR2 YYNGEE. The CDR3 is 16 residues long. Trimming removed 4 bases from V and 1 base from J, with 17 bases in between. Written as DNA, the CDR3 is TGTGCCAGCAGCTTCCTGCAGGGATTTGGGAACACTGAAGCTTTCTTT. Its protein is CASSFLQGFGNTEAFF. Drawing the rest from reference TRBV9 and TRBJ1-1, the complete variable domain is DSGVTQTPKHLITATGQRVTLRCSPRSGDLSVYWYQQSLDQGLQFLIQYYNGEERAKGNILERFSAQQFPDLHSELNLSSLELGDSALYFCASSFLQGFGNTEAFFGQGTRLTVV.

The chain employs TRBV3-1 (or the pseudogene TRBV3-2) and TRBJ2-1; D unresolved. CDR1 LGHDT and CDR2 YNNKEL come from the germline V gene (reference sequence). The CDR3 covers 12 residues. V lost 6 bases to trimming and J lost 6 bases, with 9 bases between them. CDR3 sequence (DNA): TGTGCCAGCAGTCTATACGGCAATGAGCAGTTCTTC. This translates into CASSLYGNEQFF.

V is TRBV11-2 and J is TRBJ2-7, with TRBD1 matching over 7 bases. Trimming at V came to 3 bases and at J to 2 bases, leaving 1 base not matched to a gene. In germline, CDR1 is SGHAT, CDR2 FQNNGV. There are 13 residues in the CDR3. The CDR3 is CASSFGQAYEQYF. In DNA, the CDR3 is TGTGCCAGCAGCTTCGGACAGGCCTACGAGCAGTACTTC.

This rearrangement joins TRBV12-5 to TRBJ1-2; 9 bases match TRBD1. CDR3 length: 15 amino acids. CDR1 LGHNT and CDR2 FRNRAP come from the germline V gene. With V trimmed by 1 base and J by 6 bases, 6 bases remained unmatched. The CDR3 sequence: CASGLAPGQGNGYTF. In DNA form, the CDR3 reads TGTGCTAGTGGTTTGGCTCCGGGACAGGGTAATGGCTACACCTTC.

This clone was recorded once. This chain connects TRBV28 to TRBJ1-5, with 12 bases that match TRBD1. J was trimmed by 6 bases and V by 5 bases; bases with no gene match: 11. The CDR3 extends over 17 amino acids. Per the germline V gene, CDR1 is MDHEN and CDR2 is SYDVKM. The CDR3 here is CASSAPGQGAGGQPQHF. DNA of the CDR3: TGTGCCAGCAGTGCACCGGGACAGGGGGCGGGGGGTCAGCCCCAGCATTTT.

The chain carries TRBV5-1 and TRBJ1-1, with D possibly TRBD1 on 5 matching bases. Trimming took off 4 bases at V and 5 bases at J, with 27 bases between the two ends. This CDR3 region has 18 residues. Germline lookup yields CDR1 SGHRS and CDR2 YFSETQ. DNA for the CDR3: TGCGCCAGCAGCGTGGATAAGATTGGCGGGACGCTAAGGACTGAAGCTTTCTTT. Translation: CASSVDKIGGTLRTEAFF.

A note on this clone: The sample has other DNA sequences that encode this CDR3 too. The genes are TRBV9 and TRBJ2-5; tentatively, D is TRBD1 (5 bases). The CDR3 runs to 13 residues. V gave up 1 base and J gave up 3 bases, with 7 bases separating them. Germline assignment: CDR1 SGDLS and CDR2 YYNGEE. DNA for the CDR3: TGTGCCAGCAGCGTAAGGGGCGAAGAGACCCAGTACTTC. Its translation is CASSVRGEETQYF.

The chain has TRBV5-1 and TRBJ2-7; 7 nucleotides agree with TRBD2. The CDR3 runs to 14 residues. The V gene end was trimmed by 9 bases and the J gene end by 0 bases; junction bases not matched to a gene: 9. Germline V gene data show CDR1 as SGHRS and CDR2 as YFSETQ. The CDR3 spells CATSRLADSYEQYF. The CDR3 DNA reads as TGCGCCACCTCCAGACTAGCTGACTCCTACGAGCAGTACTTC.

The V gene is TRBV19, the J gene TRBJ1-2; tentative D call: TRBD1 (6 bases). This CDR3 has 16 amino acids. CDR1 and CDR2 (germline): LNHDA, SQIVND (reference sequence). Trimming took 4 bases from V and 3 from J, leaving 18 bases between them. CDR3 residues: CASSTPRTGFDYGYTF. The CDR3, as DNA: TGTGCCAGTAGTACTCCCCGTACAGGGTTTGACTATGGCTACACCTTC.

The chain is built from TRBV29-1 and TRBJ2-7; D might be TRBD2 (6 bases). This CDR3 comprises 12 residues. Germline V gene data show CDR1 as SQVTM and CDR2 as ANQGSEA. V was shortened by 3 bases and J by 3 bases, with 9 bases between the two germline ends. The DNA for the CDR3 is TGCAGCGTTGAGGCGGGGAACTACGAGCAGTACTTC. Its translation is CSVEAGNYEQYF.

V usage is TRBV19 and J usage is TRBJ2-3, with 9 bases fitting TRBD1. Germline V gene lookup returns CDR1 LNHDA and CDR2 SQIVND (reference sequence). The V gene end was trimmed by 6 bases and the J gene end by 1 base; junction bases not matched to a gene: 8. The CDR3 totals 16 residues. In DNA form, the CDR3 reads TGTGCCAGTAGCTCTCACCGGGACAGGGGCACAGATACGCAGTATTTT. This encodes CASSSHRDRGTDTQYF.

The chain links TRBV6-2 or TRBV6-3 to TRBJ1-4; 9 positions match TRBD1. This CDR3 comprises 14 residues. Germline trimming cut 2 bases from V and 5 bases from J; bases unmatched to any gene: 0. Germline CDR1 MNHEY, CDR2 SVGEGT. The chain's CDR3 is CASSYGQGNEKLFF. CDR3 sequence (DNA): TGTGCCAGCAGTTACGGACAGGGGAATGAAAAACTGTTTTTT.

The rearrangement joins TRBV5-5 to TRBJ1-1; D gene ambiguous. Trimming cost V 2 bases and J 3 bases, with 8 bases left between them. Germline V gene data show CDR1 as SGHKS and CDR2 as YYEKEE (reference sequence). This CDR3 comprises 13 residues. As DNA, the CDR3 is TGTGCCAGCAGCTTATCTCCGGACACTGAAGCTTTCTTT. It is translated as CASSLSPDTEAFF.

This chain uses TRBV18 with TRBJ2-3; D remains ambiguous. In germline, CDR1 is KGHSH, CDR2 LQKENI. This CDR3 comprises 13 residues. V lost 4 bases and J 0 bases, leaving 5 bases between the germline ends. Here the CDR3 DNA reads TGTGCCAGCTCACGTATTAGCACAGATACGCAGTATTTT. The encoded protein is CASSRISTDTQYF.

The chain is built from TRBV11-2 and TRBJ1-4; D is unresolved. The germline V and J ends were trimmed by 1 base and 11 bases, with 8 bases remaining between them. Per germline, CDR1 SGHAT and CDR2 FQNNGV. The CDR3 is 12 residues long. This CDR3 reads CASSLAGGKLFF. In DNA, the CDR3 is TGTGCCAGCAGCTTAGCGGGAGGGAAACTGTTTTTT.

CDR3 DNA: TGCGCCAGCAGTAAAGGGACAGGGCTGACTGAAGCTTTCTTT. As protein: CASSKGTGLTEAFF. The gene calls are TRBV10-1 and TRBJ1-1, with 9 nucleotides matching TRBD1. The CDR3 has 14 residues. Trimming at V came to 5 bases and at J to 5 bases, leaving 6 bases not matched to a gene. CDR1 WNHNN and CDR2 SYGVQD come from the germline V gene (reference sequence).